The 2 T cell receptor beta chains listed next were all sequenced from one sample in a study of cytomegalovirus exposure and HLA in healthy donors. The PCR used 60 Vbeta and 13 Jbeta primers. The table came from immunoSEQ multiplex PCR; TCRdb's copy has only in-frame clones and leaves some out. The sample contains around 59,000 clones, 65% to 90% of which appear only once. Specimen: PBMCs. These receptors were taken from a human donor in good health.

This clone appeared a single time. The chain employs TRBV29-1 and TRBJ2-7; no reliable D call. With 2 bases removed from V and 2 bases from J, the gap between germline ends came to 7 bases. The CDR3 has 12 amino acids. Germline V gives CDR1 SQVTM, CDR2 ANQGSEA. This CDR3 reads CSVELQPYEQYF. In nucleotides, the CDR3 is TGCAGCGTTGAATTACAACCCTACGAGCAGTACTTC.

The V call is TRBV19, the J call TRBJ2-7; tentative D call: TRBD2 (6 bases). The germline CDR1 and CDR2 sequences are LNHDA and SQIVND (reference sequence). Deletions cut 5 bases from V and 0 bases from J, with 11 bases between. The CDR3 extends over 14 amino acids. The CDR3: CASSLGGSSYEQYF. CDR3 nucleotides: TGTGCCAGTAGTTTGGGAGGAAGCTCCTACGAGCAGTACTTC.